This T cell receptor beta chain was captured by sequencing in a study of PD-1 blockade in classical Hodgkin lymphoma. Study background: Every 2 weeks, patients had 3 mg/kg nivolumab intravenously. Study results and caveats: Complete responders' baseline diversity resembled that of newly diagnosed patients. The study reported lower baseline TCR diversity in newly diagnosed patients than in healthy donors.

With respect to this clone: The target antigen is unknown.

The data were produced by immunoSEQ multiplex PCR, yet TCRdb's version contains in-frame clones alone and is incomplete. The table includes about 19,000 clones, more than 75% detected once. Time point in this sample: cycle 4 day 1 (C4D1), after 5 to 7 weeks of nivolumab. After autologous stem cell transplantation all patients relapsed, and prior brentuximab vedotin exposure differed between cohorts. The sample consisted of peripheral blood mononuclear cells (PBMCs), taken before the fourth cycle of nivolumab. The TCR sequence derives from a human donor with classical Hodgkin lymphoma.

The DNA for the CDR3 is TGTGCCAGAAGGGTAGCTCGGGTTTGGAAGAACACCATATATTTT. Protein: CARRVARVWKNTIYF. The V gene is TRBV7-5, the J gene TRBJ1-3. TRBV7-5 constitutes a pseudogene. The CDR3 has 15 amino acids.